This T cell receptor beta chain was sequenced for a study of regulatory T cells in long-lasting Graves disease. The authors built TCR beta libraries using iRepertoire HTBI primers and Arm-PCR of CDR3 regions. TCRdb re-called the multiplex PCR reads with MiXCR, one entry per CDR3 protein. The sample comprises 350,000 to 550,000 distinct CDR3 sequences, about 15% of which are singletons, and 20% to 25% rests with the top ten. This clonotype was observed a few times. The antigen is undetermined. The time point is: newly diagnosed GD, antithyroid drugs for less than 3 months. The TCR library was made from RNA extracted from PBMCs. All patients originated from an endocrinology department located in Xi'an, China. As collected, the peripheral blood samples measured around 9 milliliters each and went into EDTA tubes. Trimming at V came to 0 bases and at J to 9 bases, leaving 10 bases not matched to a gene. Germline V gene sequence: CDR1 MNHEY, CDR2 SVGAGI. There are 16 residues in the CDR3.

Study results and limitations: Newly diagnosed Graves' patients had higher TCR diversity than persistent ones.

These data also formed part of another study, on T cells in Graves' hyperthyroidism and ophthalmopathy. That work contributes: When the TCR CDR3 underwent first-round RT-PCR, the HTBI primer set was used.

Sample: peripheral blood mononuclear cells (PBMCs), taken at new diagnosis, from a patient treated with antithyroid drugs. The chain is built from TRBV6-5 and TRBJ1-4; 7 bases match TRBD1. The sequence was obtained from a woman between 18 and 30 years old with Graves disease. In DNA form, the CDR3 reads TGTGCCAGCAGTTACTCCCCGGGACAGCAACTCCAAAAACTGTTTTTT. Protein product: CASSYSPGQQLQKLFF.